These 14 T cell receptor beta chains were all obtained from the same sample, sequenced in a study of T cell changes during pregnancy in multiple sclerosis (dated by TCRdb to 2018 to 2020). The receptor library was made with the immunoSEQ multiplex PCR assay. This is the immuneACCESS table as TCRdb keeps it, with only in-frame sequences that have V and J called. A part of the clones is gone; compared with another copy, unresolved V genes explain less than half, and the rest is unexplained. This sample comprises tens of thousands of clones, over 85% of them detected only once. The top ten clones comprise 0.9% to 1.2% of the sample. The specimen was peripheral blood, collected in the first trimester of pregnancy. Receptor source: a female donor with multiple sclerosis, enrolled in a pregnancy study.

The V gene is TRBV5-1, the J gene TRBJ1-1; D perhaps matches TRBD1 (6 bases). The ends were cut back, 4 bases at V and 0 bases at J, with 10 bases in the middle. Germline CDR1 reads SGHRS; CDR2 reads YFSETQ. CDR3 length equals 14 residues. CDR3 in DNA: TGCGCCAGCAGCCTTTGGACAGTGAACACTGAAGCTTTCTTT. Its protein product is CASSLWTVNTEAFF.

The chain carries TRBV7-8 and TRBJ2-4; 11 nucleotides line up with TRBD2. Germline CDR1 is SGHVS and CDR2 is FQNEAQ. J gave up 0 bases and V 1 base, and 8 bases lay outside the gene matches. CDR3 length equals 19 residues. CDR3 loop: CASSLGAGLAALAKNIQYF. The DNA for the CDR3 is TGTGCCAGCAGCTTAGGAGCGGGACTAGCGGCCTTAGCCAAAAACATTCAGTACTTC.

The chain recombines TRBV6-5 with TRBJ1-1; D is unresolved. Per germline, CDR1 MNHEY and CDR2 SVGAGI. V was pared by 2 bases and J by 1 base, with 14 bases between. This CDR3 comprises 16 residues. The CDR3 region has the DNA TGTGCCAGCAGTTACCGTTCAGTTGGGAGGAACACTGAAGCTTTCTTT. The encoded protein is CASSYRSVGRNTEAFF.

The chain combines TRBV14 with TRBJ2-7; a weak D match, TRBD2 (5 bases). The CDR3 sequence is 13 residues long. Trimming took off 0 bases at V and 11 bases at J, with 14 bases between the two ends. Germline assignment: CDR1 SGHDN and CDR2 FVKESK. The CDR3 region is CASSQEARRAKYF. Here the CDR3 DNA reads TGTGCCAGCAGCCAAGAAGCTCGGCGGGCTAAGTACTTC. Full variable domain (rest looked up from reference TRBV14 and TRBJ2-7): EAGVTQFPSHSVIEKGQTVTLRCDPISGHDNLYWYRRVMGKEIKFLLHFVKESKQDESGMPNNRFLAERTGGTYSTLKVQPAELEDSGVYFCASSQEARRAKYFGPGTRLTVT.

Worth noting for this clone: Other DNA variants within this sample encode the same CDR3. V gene TRBV10-1 combines with J gene TRBJ2-7; TRBD1 matches at 7 bases. Germline lookup yields CDR1 WNHNN and CDR2 SYGVQD (reference sequence). V gave up 2 bases and J gave up 4 bases; unmatched junction bases: 2. The CDR3 runs 13 residues. CDR3 amino acids: CASSEGRGYEQYF. Here the CDR3 DNA reads TGCGCCAGCAGTGAGGGCAGGGGGTACGAGCAGTACTTC.

The chain joins TRBV14 to TRBJ2-1, with TRBD2 identical over 16 bases. This CDR3 region has 18 residues. V lost 4 bases and J lost 7; bases outside the gene matches: 10. Per the germline V gene, CDR1 is SGHDN and CDR2 is FVKESK. The CDR3 is CASSRLGTSGGAGNEQFF. In DNA form, the CDR3 reads TGTGCCAGCAGCCGACTAGGGACTAGCGGGGGGGCCGGGAATGAGCAGTTCTTC.

The V call is TRBV7-6, the J call TRBJ2-1; 8 bases are a match to TRBD2. Trimming took 5 bases from V and 4 from J; bases not matched to a gene: 7. The CDR3 contains 15 residues. Looked up from germline, CDR1 is SGHVS and CDR2 is FNYEAQ. The CDR3 region is CASSPRAGDYNEQFF. The CDR3 coding sequence is TGTGCCAGCAGCCCAAGAGCGGGGGATTACAATGAGCAGTTCTTC.

For the CDR3, the DNA is TGCGCCAGCAGTCCTTGTTGGACAGGGGCTAATGAAAAACTGTTTTTT. Translation: CASSPCWTGANEKLFF. The rearrangement uses TRBV23-1 and TRBJ1-4, with 9 bases matching TRBD1. TRBV23-1 is known as an ORF, though its function is uncertain. This CDR3 comprises 16 residues. The junction had 6 bases not matched to a gene; V was cut back by 4 bases and J by 3 bases.

CDR3 bases: TGTGCCAGCAGCTTGGTACAGGGGGCAGCCTACGAGCAGTACTTC. It specifies CASSLVQGAAYEQYF. This sequence joins TRBV5-8 and TRBJ2-7; 9 bases agree with TRBD1. In germline, CDR1 is SGHTS, CDR2 YDEGEE. V shed 0 bases, J shed 2 bases, and the junction held 3 bases outside the gene matches. This CDR3 has 15 residues.

In DNA, the CDR3 is TGTGCCAGCAGCTCCGTCGAGCAGTACTTC. This codes for CASSSVEQYF. The chain is built from TRBV7-9 and TRBJ2-7, with no clear D. V was shortened by 4 bases and J by 6 bases, with 4 bases between the two germline ends. This CDR3 contains 10 residues. Germline V gene data show CDR1 as SEHNR and CDR2 as FQNEAQ (reference sequence).

The chain combines TRBV4-1 with TRBJ2-7; 7 nucleotides line up with TRBD2. CDR3 length: 18 residues. CDR1 MGHRA and CDR2 YSYEKL come from the germline V gene. Unmatched junction bases numbered 13, after V lost 1 base and J lost 1 base. The CDR3 DNA is TGCGCCAGCAGCCAAGCCTATCCCGGGAGGCTTCAATCCTACGAGCAGTACTTC. It specifies CASSQAYPGRLQSYEQYF.

CDR3 region: CASSVRDRGYTGELFF. CDR3 coding DNA: TGTGCCAGCAGCGTCCGGGACAGGGGGTACACCGGGGAGCTGTTTTTT. J is TRBJ2-2 and V is TRBV9; 11 nucleotides agree with TRBD1. Germline trimming cut 2 bases from V and 3 bases from J; bases unmatched to any gene: 3. CDR1 is SGDLS and CDR2 is YYNGEE in the germline V gene. The CDR3 length is 16 residues. The complete variable domain, with remaining parts taken from reference TRBV9 and TRBJ2-2, reads DSGVTQTPKHLITATGQRVTLRCSPRSGDLSVYWYQQSLDQGLQFLIQYYNGEERAKGNILERFSAQQFPDLHSELNLSSLELGDSALYFCASSVRDRGYTGELFFGEGSRLTVL.

V and J are TRBV28 and TRBJ2-7; TRBD2 aligns across 8 bases. V trimming: 10 bases; J trimming: 7 bases; junction bases outside the gene matches: 15. CDR1 MDHEN and CDR2 SYDVKM come from the germline V gene. CDR3 length: 14 residues. CDR3 amino acids: CATQVRSGSSEQYF. CDR3 sequence (DNA): TGTGCCACCCAGGTTCGGAGCGGGAGCAGTGAGCAGTACTTC.

J is TRBJ2-1 and V is TRBV4-1; TRBD2 matches 7 bases. This CDR3 region has 15 residues. V dropped 4 bases and J dropped 0; count of bases not matched to a gene: 3. CDR1 is MGHRA, CDR2 YSYEKL, per germline. This chain's CDR3 is CASSPRESSYNEQFF. The CDR3 region has the DNA TGCGCCAGCAGCCCGCGGGAGAGCTCCTACAATGAGCAGTTCTTC.